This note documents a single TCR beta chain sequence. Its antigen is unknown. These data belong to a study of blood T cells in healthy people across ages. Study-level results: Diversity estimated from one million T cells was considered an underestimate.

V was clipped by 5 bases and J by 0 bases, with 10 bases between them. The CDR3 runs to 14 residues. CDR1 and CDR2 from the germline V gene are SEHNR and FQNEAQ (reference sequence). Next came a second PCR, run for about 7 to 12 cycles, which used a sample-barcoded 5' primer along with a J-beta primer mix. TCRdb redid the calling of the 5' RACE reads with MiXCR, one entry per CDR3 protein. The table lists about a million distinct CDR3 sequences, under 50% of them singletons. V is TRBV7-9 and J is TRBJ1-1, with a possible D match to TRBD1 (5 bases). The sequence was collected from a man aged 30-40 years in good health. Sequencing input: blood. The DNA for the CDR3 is TGTGCCAGCAGCAAAGGGACGTTGAACACTGAAGCTTTCTTT. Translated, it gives CASSKGTLNTEAFF. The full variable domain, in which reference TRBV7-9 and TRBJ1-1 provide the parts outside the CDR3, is DTGVSQNPRHKITKRGQNVTFRCDPISEHNRLYWYRQTLGQGPEFLTYFQNEAQLEKSRLLSDRFSAERPKGSFSTLEIQRTEQGDSAMYLCASSKGTLNTEAFFGQGTRLTVV.